This is a list of T cell receptor beta chains from one sample in a study of T cells in Graves' hyperthyroidism and ophthalmopathy. MiXCR, run by TCRdb on the multiplex PCR reads, gives a single entry per CDR3 protein. This sample has about 380,000 distinct CDR3 sequences; roughly 13% occur once, and the top ten carry roughly 20%. The sequenced material came from blood. All receptors come from a man aged 25-40 years with Graves' hyperthyroidism that later progressed to Graves' ophthalmopathy. The CDR3 runs from the conserved cysteine through the conserved F or W. D genes are given only for firm matches. Rows give clone size only sometimes, using once, few, many, or a class for an expanded clone.

V gene	clone size	D gene	J gene	CDR3 DNA	CDR3 protein
TRBV20-1	-	-	TRBJ2-3	TGCAGTGCTAGAGATTGGGGGCGGACAGATACGCAGTATTTT	CSARDWGRTDTQYF
TRBV12-3/TRBV12-4	few	TRBD2	TRBJ2-7	TGTGCCAGCAGTTTAAGTCAAGCGGGAGGGACCTACGAGCAGTACTTC	CASSLSQAGGTYEQYF
TRBV5-6	-	-	TRBJ2-2	TGTGCCAGCAGCTTGACAGGGGGGGCCAACACCGGGGAGCTGTTTTTT	CASSLTGGANTGELFF
TRBV20-1	-	TRBD1	TRBJ2-6	TGCAGTGCCCTCAACCGACAGGGTACCTCTGGGGCCAACGTCCTGACTTTC	CSALNRQGTSGANVLTF
TRBV7-9	few	-	TRBJ2-5	TGTGCCAGCAGCCCAAAGGTGGGGCGAGAGACCCAGTACTTC	CASSPKVGRETQYF
TRBV18	-	TRBD1	TRBJ2-1	TGTGCCAGCTCACCAGGGACAGGGGTTGAGCAGTTCTTC	CASSPGTGVEQFF
TRBV20-1	many	TRBD1	TRBJ1-1	TGCAGTGCTAGTCCCCTAGGGGGACAGGGGGCACTAGGTACTGAAGCTTTCTTT	CSASPLGGQGALGTEAFF
TRBV28	many	-	TRBJ1-1	TGTGCCAGCAGTTTATTCGTAGCAGGGAACACTGAAGCTTTCTTT	CASSLFVAGNTEAFF
TRBV7-8	many	TRBD2	TRBJ2-1	TGTGCCAGCAGCCTACGGACTAGCGGGGGCTTCGGGGAGCAGTTCTTC	CASSLRTSGGFGEQFF
TRBV27	few	TRBD2	TRBJ2-7	TGTGCCAGCAGCCCGGGACTAGCGGGGGGCTACGAGCAGTACTTC	CASSPGLAGGYEQYF
TRBV29-1	many	-	TRBJ2-7	TGCAGCGTTGCACAGGGAATCGGCGAGCAGTACTTC	CSVAQGIGEQYF
TRBV13	few	TRBD2	TRBJ2-1	TGTGCCAGCAGCTTAGGCGTCGGGACTAGCATCTCTGAGCAGTTCTTC	CASSLGVGTSISEQFF
TRBV6-1	many	-	TRBJ1-4	TGTGCCAGCAGTTCCGCGACAGGACCTGCAACTAATGAAAAACTGTTTTTT	CASSSATGPATNEKLFF
TRBV6-1	many	-	TRBJ1-1	TGTGCCAGCAGTGGGGCAGGGGCCCACACTGAAGCTTTCTTT	CASSGAGAHTEAFF
TRBV6-2/TRBV6-3	few	-	TRBJ1-6	TGTGCCAGCAGGAGAACAGGGCTTAATTCACCCCTCCACTTT	CASRRTGLNSPLHF
TRBV20-1	-	TRBD2	TRBJ2-3	TGCAGTGCTAGAGATGGGAGGGTTACAGATACGCAGTATTTT	CSARDGRVTDTQYF
TRBV6-1	many	-	TRBJ1-1	TGTGCCAGCACCGGGACGTCGAACACTGAAGCTTTCTTT	CASTGTSNTEAFF
TRBV7-9	many	-	TRBJ2-1	TGTGCCAGCAGCCCGGTGGGGACCTACAATGAGCAGTTCTTC	CASSPVGTYNEQFF
TRBV10-3	many	-	TRBJ1-2	TGTGCCATCAGTGAGTCGAGGCAGGGTGGCTATGGCTACACCTTC	CAISESRQGGYGYTF
TRBV7-9	many	-	TRBJ1-1	TGTGCCAGCAGCGTAGAAGGACAGCTGAACACTGAAGCTTTCTTT	CASSVEGQLNTEAFF
TRBV10-3	many	-	TRBJ2-3	TGTGCCATCATGGGGACCTCCACAGATACGCAGTATTTT	CAIMGTSTDTQYF
TRBV24-1	few	-	TRBJ1-2	TGTGCCACCAGTGATTTCCTAGGGGATGGCTACACCTTC	CATSDFLGDGYTF
TRBV5-6	few	-	TRBJ2-1	TGTGCCAGCAGCTTGGGCCGGGATTCCTACAATGAGCAGTTCTTC	CASSLGRDSYNEQFF
TRBV12-3/TRBV12-4	many	-	TRBJ2-1	TGTGCCAGCAGTTTTTTCAGAAACAATGAGCAGTTCTTC	CASSFFRNNEQFF
TRBV6-5	-	-	TRBJ1-1	TGTGCCAGCAGTTACTCAAGGAGGGTAAACACTGAAGGTTTCTTT	CASSYSRRVNTEGFF
TRBV11-3	many	-	TRBJ2-7	TGTGCCAGCAGCCCCTCCATTTCCTACGAGCAGTACTTC	CASSPSISYEQYF
TRBV4-1	-	-	TRBJ1-5	TGCGCCAGCAGCCAATCACCATGGGGTCAGCCCCAGCATTTT	CASSQSPWGQPQHF
TRBV7-2	many	TRBD1	TRBJ1-1	TGTGCCAGCAGCTTAGACGGGACAGGGGGGATGAACACTGAAGCTTTCTTT	CASSLDGTGGMNTEAFF
TRBV12-3/TRBV12-4	many	TRBD1	TRBJ1-5	TGTGCCAGCAGACCGGGGGGACAGGGGGATCAGCCCCAGCATTTT	CASRPGGQGDQPQHF
TRBV19	-	-	TRBJ1-5	TGTGCCAGTAGGGACATCGGTCAGCCCCAGCATTTT	CASRDIGQPQHF
TRBV2	many	-	TRBJ1-5	TGTGCCAGCAGTGGGCTTTTGGGGGGCTATCAGCCCCAGCATTTT	CASSGLLGGYQPQHF
TRBV7-2	-	-	TRBJ2-6	TGTGCCAGCAGCCCTCCCCGGAGGGGCTCTGGGGCCAACGTCCTGACTTTC	CASSPPRRGSGANVLTF
TRBV14	many	TRBD1	TRBJ1-1	TGTGCCAGCAGCCAAGGGGACAGGCGGAGGGCTTTCTTT	CASSQGDRRRAFF
TRBV28	-	-	TRBJ1-1	TGTGCCAGCAGTTTAAGGAACAGTGAAGCTTTCTTT	CASSLRNSEAFF
TRBV11-2	few	-	TRBJ2-7	TGTGCCAGCAGCCCACTCTTGCAGGGGAGGTTCCCCTACGAGCAGTACTTC	CASSPLLQGRFPYEQYF
TRBV5-1	-	-	TRBJ2-7	TGCGCCAGCAGCTTTTCTGGGGAGTCCCGGGAGCAGTACTTC	CASSFSGESREQYF
TRBV11-2	many	TRBD2	TRBJ2-5	TGTGCCAGCAGCTTATCGGCGGGACTAGCGGGGGGCAGGGAGACCCAGTACTTC	CASSLSAGLAGGRETQYF
TRBV3-1	many	-	TRBJ1-1	TGTGCCAGCAGCCCGGGACGGCTGAACACTGAAGCTTTCTTT	CASSPGRLNTEAFF
TRBV19	-	-	TRBJ2-7	TGTGCCAGTAGTACGACGGGCGCCACCCTAATCTACGAGCAGTACTTC	CASSTTGATLIYEQYF
TRBV7-9	many	-	TRBJ2-3	TGTGCCAGCAGCTTAGATGTCAGCCGCACAGATACGCAGTATTTT	CASSLDVSRTDTQYF
TRBV29-1	-	-	TRBJ1-2	TGCAGCGTTGTCGATAACGGTGGCTACACCTTC	CSVVDNGGYTF
TRBV19	many	-	TRBJ2-7	TGTGCCAGTAGTCGGACTATCGGGGCCTACGAGCAGTACTTC	CASSRTIGAYEQYF
TRBV18	many	-	TRBJ2-1	TGTGCCAGCTCACCACCGTCAGGACTATACAATGAGCAGTTCTTC	CASSPPSGLYNEQFF
TRBV28	many	-	TRBJ2-7	TGTGCCAGCAGTGGTCCGGCCAGCTCCTACGAGCAGTACTTC	CASSGPASSYEQYF
TRBV2	many	-	TRBJ1-5	TGTGCCAGCAGTGACGGGGGGTCTCAGCCCCAGCATTTT	CASSDGGSQPQHF